The T cell receptor beta chain described here comes from a study of shared clonotypes between healthy human individuals. Overall study findings and caveats: Sampling included only blood; tissue repertoires likely differ.

The naive CD8 subset, CD45RO-negative cells positively selected for CCR7, excluded terminally differentiated effector memory CD45RA+ cells. V dropped 4 bases and J dropped 6; count of bases not matched to a gene: 7. CDR1 and CDR2 (germline): SGHTA, FQGTGA. The CDR3 runs to 15 residues. Points on this clone: Its antigen is undetermined.

The method was immunoSEQ multiplex PCR; TCRdb's version includes in-frame clones alone and lacks a portion of them. The sample lists about 2 million clones, just under 95% occurring once. The sequencing sample was made of naive CD8+ T cells sorted from blood. The receptor was derived from a man aged 18 to 29 in good health. The chain uses TRBV7-3 and TRBJ2-3; 10 nucleotides agree with TRBD1. The CDR3 DNA reads as TGTGCCAGCAGCTCGACAGGGGGCGATTGGGATACGCAGTATTTT. Its translation is CASSSTGGDWDTQYF.